The T cell receptor beta chain under discussion was sequenced for a study of blood T cell repertoires in COVID-19. Background on the study: PBMCs, B-cell-depleted T cells, or T cells provided the cDNA or gDNA that made up the material.

In germline, CDR1 is SQVTM, CDR2 ANQGSEA. This CDR3 region has 14 residues. V shed 6 bases and J shed 1 base, with 13 bases lying between them. Assay: immunoSEQ multiplex PCR; the TCRdb copy retains only in-frame clones and omits some. The data hold some 140,000 clones, with around 83% observed a single time. The V gene is TRBV29-1, the J gene TRBJ1-5, with D uncertain. The receptor was derived from a human donor in a cohort sampled during active COVID-19. The sequenced sample was peripheral blood. CDR3 in amino acids: CSVNLRGSNQPQHF. CDR3 nucleotide sequence: TGCAGCGTAAATTTAAGAGGCAGCAATCAGCCCCAGCATTTT.